The TCR beta chain described here comes from a study of molecular identifiers for immune sequencing clone quantification. Study results and caveats: Spike-in Jurkat TCR RNA from a single cell reportedly registered among around 1 million naive cells.

Bulk TCR library preparation followed previously described methods with listed TCR primers. TCRdb itself ran the PCR reads through MiXCR, one entry per CDR3 protein. The table includes some 680,000 distinct CDR3 sequences, roughly 25% detected once. This clonotype came up many times. Its antigen is not known. The naive CD8 libraries originated from between 20,000 and 1,000,000 sorted cells and drew on 10%, 30% or 50% RNA. The sorting of naive CD8 T cells used the CD8+CD4-CCR7+CD45RA+ phenotype. V dropped 3 bases and J dropped 5 bases, with 8 bases sitting between them. The CDR3 runs to 13 residues. The germline V gene encodes CDR1 SEHNR and CDR2 FQNEAQ (reference sequence).

The chain recombines TRBV7-9 with TRBJ2-1; D perhaps matches TRBD1 (5 bases). Input material: naive CD8+ T cells from blood, with Jurkat cell RNA spiked in. Subset specified: FACS-sorted CD8+CD4-CCR7+CD45RA+ naive T cells. The clonotype was recovered from a human donor in good health. Some libraries in this study had Jurkat cell RNA spiked in. DNA for the CDR3: TGTGCCAGCAGCTTGGCAGGGAACAATGAGCAGTTCTTC. Its protein is CASSLAGNNEQFF.